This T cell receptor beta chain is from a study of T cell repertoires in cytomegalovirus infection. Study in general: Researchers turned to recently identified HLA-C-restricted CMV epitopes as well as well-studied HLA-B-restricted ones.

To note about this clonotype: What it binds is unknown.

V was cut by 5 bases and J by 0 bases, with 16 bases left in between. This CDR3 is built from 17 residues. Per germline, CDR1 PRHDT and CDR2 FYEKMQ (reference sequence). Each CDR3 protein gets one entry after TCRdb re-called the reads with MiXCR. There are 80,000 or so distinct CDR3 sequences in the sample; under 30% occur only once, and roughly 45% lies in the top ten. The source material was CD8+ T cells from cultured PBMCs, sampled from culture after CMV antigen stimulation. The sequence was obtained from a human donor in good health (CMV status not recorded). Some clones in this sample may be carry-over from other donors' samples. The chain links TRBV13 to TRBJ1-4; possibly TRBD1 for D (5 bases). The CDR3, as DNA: TGTGCCAGCAGCAATCGACAGAGTCTTGCAACTAATGAAAAACTGTTTTTT. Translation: CASSNRQSLATNEKLFF. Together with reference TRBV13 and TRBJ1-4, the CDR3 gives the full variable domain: AAGVIQSPRHLIKEKRETATLKCYPIPRHDTVYWYQQGPGQDPQFLISFYEKMQSDKGSIPDRFSAQQFSDYHSELNMSSLELGDSALYFCASSNRQSLATNEKLFFGSGTQLSVL.